The 8 T cell receptor beta chains below were found in one sample sequenced in a study of shared clonotypes between healthy human individuals. In the naive CD8 group, cells lacked CD45RO and were positively selected for CCR7, so terminally differentiated effector memory CD45RA+ cells were left out. Sequencing was performed with immunoSEQ multiplex PCR; in TCRdb, only in-frame clones are kept and a portion is missing. Among about 2.1 million clones listed, just over 90% were seen once. The sample consisted of naive CD8+ T cells from PBMCs. Every receptor here comes from a young man in good health. Some clones in this sample may be carry-over from other donors' samples.

This chain uses TRBV4-3 with TRBJ1-3; 8 bases line up with TRBD1. Germline CDR1 LGHNA, CDR2 YSLEER. Trimming removed 0 bases from V and 4 bases from J; junction bases left unmatched: 11. This CDR3 has 18 amino acids. This CDR3 reads CASSQDRVPGGRGNTIYF. The CDR3 DNA follows: TGCGCCAGCAGCCAAGATCGGGTTCCAGGGGGCAGGGGAAACACCATATATTTT.

The CDR3 protein is CASSPGRIGNTIYF. DNA for the CDR3: TGTGCCAGCAGCCCGGGGCGGATTGGAAACACCATATATTTT. V is TRBV2 and J is TRBJ1-3; D perhaps matches TRBD1 (5 bases). The germline V gene has CDR1 SNHLY and CDR2 FYNNEI. There are 14 residues in the CDR3. V dropped 6 bases and J dropped 3 bases, with 12 bases sitting between them.

The rearrangement uses TRBV27 and TRBJ2-7; tentative D call: TRBD1 (5 bases). The CDR3 sequence is 14 residues long. Deletions cut 6 bases from V and 2 bases from J, with 14 bases between. Germline V gene data show CDR1 as MNHEY and CDR2 as SMNVEV (reference sequence). The CDR3 nucleotides read TGTGCCAGCAGGCACGGACAATTACCCTACGAGCAGTACTTC. Protein product: CASRHGQLPYEQYF.

This clone was counted a few times. The V gene is TRBV21-1, the J gene TRBJ1-5; the table names TRBD1, a call not compared with the DNA. TRBV21-1 is given as a pseudogene. This CDR3 has 18 amino acids. Here the CDR3 reads CASSHRDRERGGNQPQHF. DNA of the CDR3: TGTGCCAGCAGCCACCGGGACAGGGAAAGAGGGGGCAATCAGCCCCAGCATTTT.

The CDR3 loop reads CASSLYWGGGHSYEQYF. In DNA form, the CDR3 reads TGTGCCAGCAGCCTCTATTGGGGAGGCGGGCACTCCTACGAGCAGTACTTC. The rearrangement uses TRBV27 and TRBJ2-7, with D maybe TRBD2 (6 bases). The CDR3 loop spans 17 amino acids. Trimming pared 6 bases from V and 0 bases from J, leaving 21 bases between. Germline lookup yields CDR1 MNHEY and CDR2 SMNVEV (reference sequence).

The rearrangement links TRBV7-9 to TRBJ2-5; 12 nucleotides agree with TRBD2. CDR1 is SEHNR and CDR2 is FQNEAQ in the germline V gene (reference sequence). The CDR3 is made up of 16 amino acids. The V segment lost 4 bases and the J segment 5 bases; nucleotides outside the gene matches: 8. The CDR3 coding sequence is TGTGCCAGCAGCTCCGCTAGCGGGAGGGCCGGGGAGACCCAGTACTTC. Protein: CASSSASGRAGETQYF.

CDR3 sequence reads: CATLHVPNQPQHF. CDR3 nucleotides: TGTGCCACCCTCCATGTCCCAAATCAGCCCCAGCATTTT. The chain is built from TRBV28 and TRBJ1-5; D not certain. Trimming pared 10 bases from V and 4 bases from J, leaving 14 bases between. Per germline, CDR1 MDHEN and CDR2 SYDVKM. CDR3 length: 13 residues. The full variable domain, its missing parts supplied by reference TRBV28 and TRBJ1-5, is DVKVTQSSRYLVKRTGEKVFLECVQDMDHENMFWYRQDPGLGLRLIYFSYDVKMKEKGDIPEGYSVSREKKERFSLILESASTNQTSMYLCATLHVPNQPQHFGDGTRLSIL.

J is TRBJ2-5 and V is TRBV7-2, with 7 bases fitting TRBD1. Unmatched junction bases numbered 6, after V lost 5 bases and J lost 3 bases. The CDR3 has 14 residues. Germline assignment: CDR1 SGHTA and CDR2 FQGNSA. CDR3 sequence reads: CASSADRTEETQYF. Written as DNA, the CDR3 is TGTGCCAGCAGCGCGGACAGGACAGAAGAGACCCAGTACTTC.